Included here is one TCR beta chain sequence, with context. This clonotype came up many times. Its specific antigen is unknown. Base qualities were left out, and no much larger clone turns up one base away. Taken from cysteine to phenylalanine, the CDR3 has 13 residues. The kept DNA is CDR3 alone, 39 bases in frame from the first base. V and J are trimmed by 4 bases and 10 bases, and the gene matches miss 8 bases of the junction. This entry comes from a study of response to subunit inactivated influenza vaccine (dated by TCRdb to 2017 to 2018). Regarding the research as a whole: Deep quantitative profiling of the T cell receptor repertoire was used in the study to follow responses to a trivalent subunit inactivated influenza vaccine. Beyond this particular receptor, the publication reports: It was suggested by the authors that each seasonal influenza vaccination may recruit only a limited number of new T cells.

Preparation of the library involved RT-PCR. Sequencer: Illumina HiSeq 2500. Clones were called with MiXCR by TCRdb after fastp trimmed the public reads at Q25, and only in-frame beta chains were retained. Each record represents a unique CDR3 protein, reported with the most common genes and DNA among its rows. Here the sample has about 520,000 distinct CDR3 sequences; approximately 7.8% occur a single time. The top ten clonotypes cover around 13% of the sample. The sequences come from PBMCs from blood, collected around 25 months after vaccination. The TCR comes from a man between 50 and 69 years old who received an inactivated influenza vaccine. Donor details come from another sample of the same person, matched by shared clones. The chain is assembled from TRBV12-3 or TRBV12-4 and TRBJ2-5, and TRBD1 matches 8 of the central bases. The DNA is TGTGCCAGCAGTTCCTACGACAGGGGCCTCCAGTACTTC. It translates to CASSSYDRGLQYF.